Following are 15 T cell receptor beta chains from one sample sequenced in a study of CD8+CD57+ T cells in acquired aplastic anemia. Patients who underwent sequencing had shown CD8+CD57+ cell expansion by flow cytometry. Researchers used genomic DNA as the template to profile TCR beta VDJ and CDR3. TCRdb passed the reads through MiXCR, listing each CDR3 protein once. The sample comprises around 180,000 distinct CDR3 sequences, approximately 52% of which are singletons, and about 1.7% rests with the top ten. The sample consisted of sorted CD4+, CD8+, or CD8+CD57+ T cells (not recorded which) from PBMCs. These TCRs come from a human donor with aplastic anemia.

This clonotype showed up many times. This sequence joins TRBV20-1 and TRBJ2-3; 12 bases align to TRBD2. The CDR3 spans 13 residues. Per the germline V gene, CDR1 is DFQATT and CDR2 is SNEGSKA (reference sequence). J was trimmed by 6 bases and V by 6 bases; bases with no gene match: 4. CDR3 in DNA: TGCAGTGCGGGACTAGCGGGTAGGGATACGCAGTATTTT. Its translation is CSAGLAGRDTQYF.

Remarks on this clonotype: A read error may account for a junction end that differs from germline. This rearrangement joins TRBV27 to TRBJ2-3; 7 nucleotides agree with TRBD2. Per germline, CDR1 MNHEY and CDR2 SMNVEV (reference sequence). The CDR3 extends over 13 amino acids. CDR3 sequence: CASTASGAGTHYF. CDR3 nucleotide sequence: TGTGCCAGCACGGCTAGCGGTGCGGGTACGCATTATTTT.

In this sample, this clonotype turned up many times. CDR3 in amino acids: CASSLDSTNNEQFF. CDR3 coding DNA: TGTGCCAGCAGCTTGGACTCGACTAACAATGAGCAGTTCTTC. The rearrangement uses TRBV7-2 and TRBJ2-1, with D possibly matching TRBD2 (5 bases). Per germline, CDR1 SGHTA and CDR2 FQGNSA. This CDR3 is built from 14 residues. The V and J ends lost 3 bases and 5 bases respectively, with 11 bases between them.

The rearrangement joins TRBV7-3 to TRBJ2-7; 9 bases are a match to TRBD2. Germline V lookup: CDR1 SGHTA, CDR2 FQGTGA. Trimming removed 5 bases from V and 2 bases from J; junction bases left unmatched: 16. There are 18 residues in the CDR3. The CDR3 DNA follows: TGTGCCAGCAGCCAGTGGCTAGCGGGAAGCCGGAATCCCTACGAGCAGTACTTC. This gives the protein CASSQWLAGSRNPYEQYF.

The table lists this clonotype with many counts. The chain is built from TRBV10-3 and TRBJ1-1; TRBD1 matches at 8 bases. The V gene's germline CDR1 is ENHRY and CDR2 SYGVKD. V trimming: 11 bases; J trimming: 0 bases; junction bases outside the gene matches: 2. The CDR3 runs 12 residues. The CDR3 here is CAGQGMNTEAFF. As DNA, the CDR3 is TGTGCCGGACAGGGCATGAACACTGAAGCTTTCTTT.

The V gene is TRBV10-1, the J gene TRBJ1-2; D call uncertain. The V gene's germline CDR1 is WNHNN and CDR2 SYGVQD (reference sequence). There are 13 residues in the CDR3. The V and J ends lost 3 bases and 0 bases respectively, with 5 bases between them. CDR3 bases: TGCGCCAGCAGTGACGGATCTAACTATGGCTACACCTTC. Amino acids: CASSDGSNYGYTF.

The chain joins TRBV20-1 to TRBJ2-7, with D maybe TRBD2 (5 bases). V was pared by 0 bases and J by 2 bases, with 8 bases between. There are 13 residues in the CDR3. The germline gives CDR1 DFQATT, CDR2 SNEGSKA (reference sequence). The DNA for the CDR3 is TGCAGTGCTAGAGAACTCGGGGCCTACGAGCAGTACTTC. This translates into CSARELGAYEQYF.

The V call is TRBV15, the J call TRBJ1-1; D possibly corresponds to TRBD1 (5 bases). Trimming pared 0 bases from V and 0 bases from J, leaving 11 bases between. The germline V gene encodes CDR1 LNHNV and CDR2 YYDKDF (reference sequence). The CDR3 extends over 16 amino acids. The CDR3 loop is CATSRDGTSVNTEAFF. CDR3 in DNA: TGTGCCACCAGCAGAGATGGGACCTCGGTGAACACTGAAGCTTTCTTT.

V is TRBV19 and J is TRBJ1-6; 7 bases line up with TRBD1. The junction had 11 bases not matched to a gene; V was cut back by 8 bases and J by 10 bases. The CDR3 extends over 14 amino acids. CDR1 is LNHDA and CDR2 is SQIVND in the germline V gene (reference sequence). The CDR3 bases are TGTGCCAGTGGAAAGACAGGGAGGATGTCACCCCTCCACTTT. Translation gives CASGKTGRMSPLHF.

The chain has TRBV2 and TRBJ1-4; the match to TRBD1 covers 7 bases. Trimming cost V 3 bases and J 7 bases; bases outside gene matches: 5. The CDR3 covers 14 residues. Germline CDR1 reads SNHLY; CDR2 reads FYNNEI. The CDR3 nucleotides read TGTGCCAGCAGTGACCAGGGGGACTCTGAAAAACTGTTTTTT. It yields the protein CASSDQGDSEKLFF.

The V gene is TRBV7-9, the J gene TRBJ1-5, with D possibly being TRBD1 (6 bases). The CDR3 is 14 amino acids. CDR1 is SEHNR, CDR2 FQNEAQ, per germline (reference sequence). Trimming took 4 bases from V and 6 from J, leaving 13 bases between them. As DNA, the CDR3 is TGTGCCAGCAGCTCTACAGGGACGGGTCAGCCCCAGCATTTT. It yields the protein CASSSTGTGQPQHF.

This clonotype was picked up many times. The genes are TRBV7-2 and TRBJ2-4; TRBD1 agrees at 7 bases. This CDR3 has 14 residues. The germline CDR1 and CDR2 sequences are SGHTA and FQGNSA. V lost 4 bases to trimming and J lost 8 bases; unmatched junction nucleotides: 8. In nucleotides, the CDR3 is TGTGCCAGCAGCTCTTACACAGGGGAAGACATTCAGTACTTC. Residues: CASSSYTGEDIQYF.

V is TRBV19 and J is TRBJ2-7, with a weak D call TRBD1 (6 bases). Trimming pared 3 bases from V and 3 bases from J, leaving 12 bases between. CDR1 LNHDA and CDR2 SQIVND come from the germline V gene (reference sequence). The CDR3 sequence is 14 residues long. The CDR3 loop reads CASSIGTNHYEQYF. DNA for the CDR3: TGTGCCAGTAGTATTGGGACAAACCACTACGAGCAGTACTTC.

The count of this clonotype is one. The chain recombines TRBV3-1 with TRBJ1-3, with D unclear. V dropped 4 bases and J dropped 6 bases, with 13 bases sitting between them. Germline V gene sequence: CDR1 LGHDT, CDR2 YNNKEL (reference sequence). The CDR3 is 14 residues long. Here the CDR3 DNA reads TGTGCCAGCAGCCTTCCCAGCGGTGTAAACACCATATATTTT. Protein: CASSLPSGVNTIYF.

In this sample, this clonotype turned up many times. This chain links TRBV10-3 with TRBJ2-1; 13 bases are shared with TRBD2. CDR1 and CDR2 (germline): ENHRY, SYGVKD. The CDR3 is 15 residues long. J gave up 7 bases and V 6 bases, and 6 bases lay outside the gene matches. CDR3 sequence reads: CAIRTGTSGTNEQFF. For the CDR3, the DNA is TGTGCCATCAGGACAGGGACTAGCGGGACGAATGAGCAGTTCTTC.